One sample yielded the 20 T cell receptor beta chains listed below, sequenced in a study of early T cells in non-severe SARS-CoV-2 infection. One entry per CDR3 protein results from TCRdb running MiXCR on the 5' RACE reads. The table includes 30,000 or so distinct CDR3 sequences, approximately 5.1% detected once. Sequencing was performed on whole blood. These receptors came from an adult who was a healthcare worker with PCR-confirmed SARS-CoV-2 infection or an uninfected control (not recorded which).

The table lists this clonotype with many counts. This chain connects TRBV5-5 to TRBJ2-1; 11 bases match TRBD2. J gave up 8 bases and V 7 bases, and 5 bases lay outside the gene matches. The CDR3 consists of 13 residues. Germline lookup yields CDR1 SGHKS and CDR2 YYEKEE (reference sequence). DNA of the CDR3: TGTGCCAGCGGTCTAGCGGGAGGTGATGAGCAGTTCTTC. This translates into CASGLAGGDEQFF.

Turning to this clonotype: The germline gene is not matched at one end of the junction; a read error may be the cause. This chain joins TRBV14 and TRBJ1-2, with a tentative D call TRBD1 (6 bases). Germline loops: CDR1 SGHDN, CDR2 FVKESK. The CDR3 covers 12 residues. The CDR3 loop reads CASSRGPDGYTF. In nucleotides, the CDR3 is TGCGCCAGCAGCAGGGGACCGGATGGCTACACCTTC.

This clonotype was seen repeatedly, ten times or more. The CDR3: CSAPLSADYNEQFF. CDR3 nucleotide sequence: TGCAGTGCTCCGTTATCCGCGGACTACAATGAGCAGTTCTTC. The chain employs TRBV20-1 and TRBJ2-1; D remains ambiguous. Germline V gives CDR1 DFQATT, CDR2 SNEGSKA (reference sequence). Trimming removed 5 bases at V and 3 bases at J, with 14 bases between. The CDR3 covers 14 residues.

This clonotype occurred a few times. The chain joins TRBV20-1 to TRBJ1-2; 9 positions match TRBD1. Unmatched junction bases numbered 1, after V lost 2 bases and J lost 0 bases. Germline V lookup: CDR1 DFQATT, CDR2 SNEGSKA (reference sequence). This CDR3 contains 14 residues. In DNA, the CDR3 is TGCAGTGCTAGAAGGACAGGGGCTAACTATGGCTACACCTTC. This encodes CSARRTGANYGYTF.

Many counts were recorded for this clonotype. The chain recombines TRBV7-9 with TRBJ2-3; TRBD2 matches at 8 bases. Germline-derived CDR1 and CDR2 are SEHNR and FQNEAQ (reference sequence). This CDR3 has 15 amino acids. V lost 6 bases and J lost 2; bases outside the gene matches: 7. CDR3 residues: CASSSQRGLTDTQYF. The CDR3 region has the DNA TGTGCCAGCAGTTCACAGCGGGGGCTCACAGATACGCAGTATTTT.

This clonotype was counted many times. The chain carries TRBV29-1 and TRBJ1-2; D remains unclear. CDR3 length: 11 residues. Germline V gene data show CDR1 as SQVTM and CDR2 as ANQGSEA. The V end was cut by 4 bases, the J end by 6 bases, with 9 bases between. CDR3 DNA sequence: TGCAGCGTTGTCGTGGGGAATGGCTACACCTTC. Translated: CSVVVGNGYTF.

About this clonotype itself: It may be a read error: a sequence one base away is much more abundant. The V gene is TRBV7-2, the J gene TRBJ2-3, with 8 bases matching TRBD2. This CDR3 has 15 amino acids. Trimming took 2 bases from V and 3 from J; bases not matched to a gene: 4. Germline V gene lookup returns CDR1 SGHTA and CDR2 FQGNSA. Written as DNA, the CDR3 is TGTGCCAGCAGCTTATCAGGGACTAGTACAGATACGCAGTATTTT. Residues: CASSLSGTSTDTQYF.

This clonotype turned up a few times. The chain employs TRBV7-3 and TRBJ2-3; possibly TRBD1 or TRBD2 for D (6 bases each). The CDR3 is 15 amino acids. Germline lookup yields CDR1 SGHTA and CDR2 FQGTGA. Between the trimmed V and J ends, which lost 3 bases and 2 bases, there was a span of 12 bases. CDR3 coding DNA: TGTGCCAGCAGCTTGGGCGGGACACACACAGATACGCAGTATTTT. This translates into CASSLGGTHTDTQYF. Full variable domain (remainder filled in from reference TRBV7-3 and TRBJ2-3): GAGVSQTPSNKVTEKGKYVELRCDPISGHTALYWYRQSLGQGPEFLIYFQGTGAADDSGLPNDRFFAVRPEGSVSTLKIQRTERGDSAVYLCASSLGGTHTDTQYFGPGTRLTVL.

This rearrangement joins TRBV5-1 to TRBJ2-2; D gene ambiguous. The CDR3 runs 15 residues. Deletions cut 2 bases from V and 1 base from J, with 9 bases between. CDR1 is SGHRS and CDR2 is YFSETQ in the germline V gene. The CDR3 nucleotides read TGCGCCAGCAGCTTTCAGAGCTGGAACACCGGGGAGCTGTTTTTT. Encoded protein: CASSFQSWNTGELFF.

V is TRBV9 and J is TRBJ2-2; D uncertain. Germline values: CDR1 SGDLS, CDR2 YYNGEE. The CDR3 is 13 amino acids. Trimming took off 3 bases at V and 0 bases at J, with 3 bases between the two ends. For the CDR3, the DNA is TGTGCCAGCAGCGCACCGAACACCGGGGAGCTGTTTTTT. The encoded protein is CASSAPNTGELFF.

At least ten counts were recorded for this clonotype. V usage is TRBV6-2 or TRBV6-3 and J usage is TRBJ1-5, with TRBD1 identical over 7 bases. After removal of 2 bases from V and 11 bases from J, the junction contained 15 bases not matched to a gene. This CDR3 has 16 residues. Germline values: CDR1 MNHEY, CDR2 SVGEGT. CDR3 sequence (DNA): TGTGCCAGCAGTTACCCGGACAGGTCCTTAAAGGGGGCCCAGCATTTT. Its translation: CASSYPDRSLKGAQHF.

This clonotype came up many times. Here the CDR3 reads CASSGRTLPYEQYF. The CDR3 bases are TGTGCCAGTTCCGGCCGGACACTACCCTACGAGCAGTACTTC. The chain couples TRBV19 to TRBJ2-7, with TRBD1 as a possible D gene (5 bases). CDR3 length equals 14 residues. Trimming took off 8 bases at V and 2 bases at J, with 16 bases between the two ends. Germline V lookup: CDR1 LNHDA, CDR2 SQIVND (reference sequence). The full variable domain, completed using reference TRBV19 and TRBJ2-7, is DGGITQSPKYLFRKEGQNVTLSCEQNLNHDAMYWYRQDPGQGLRLIYYSQIVNDFQKGDIAEGYSVSREKKESFPLTVTSAQKNPTAFYLCASSGRTLPYEQYFGPGTRLTVT.

CDR3 sequence: CASSRTTSGRSAQYF. CDR3 DNA: TGTGCCAGCAGCCGCACTACTAGCGGGAGGTCCGCGCAGTATTTT. This chain joins TRBV11-2 and TRBJ2-3, with TRBD2 matching over 12 bases. Trimming removed 5 bases from V and 10 bases from J; junction bases left unmatched: 10. This CDR3 region has 15 residues. From germline, CDR1 is SGHAT and CDR2 FQNNGV. The variable domain in full, completed from reference TRBV11-2 and TRBJ2-3, reads EAGVAQSPRYKIIEKRQSVAFWCNPISGHATLYWYQQILGQGPKLLIQFQNNGVVDDSQLPKDRFSAERLKGVDSTLKIQPAKLEDSAVYLCASSRTTSGRSAQYFGPGTRLTVL.

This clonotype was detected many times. The CDR3 spells CASSQDGESPLHF. CDR3 sequence (DNA): TGCGCCAGCAGCCAAGATGGGGAATCACCCCTCCACTTT. This sequence joins TRBV4-3 and TRBJ1-6, with D unclear. The ends were cut back, 0 bases at V and 10 bases at J, with 7 bases in the middle. CDR3 length: 13 residues. The germline gives CDR1 LGHNA, CDR2 YSLEER.

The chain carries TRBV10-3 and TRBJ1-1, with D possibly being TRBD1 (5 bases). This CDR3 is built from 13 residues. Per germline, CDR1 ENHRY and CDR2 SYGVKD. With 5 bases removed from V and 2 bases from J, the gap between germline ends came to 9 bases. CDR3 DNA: TGTGCCATCAGTAAGGACATAAACACTGAAGCTTTCTTT. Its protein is CAISKDINTEAFF.

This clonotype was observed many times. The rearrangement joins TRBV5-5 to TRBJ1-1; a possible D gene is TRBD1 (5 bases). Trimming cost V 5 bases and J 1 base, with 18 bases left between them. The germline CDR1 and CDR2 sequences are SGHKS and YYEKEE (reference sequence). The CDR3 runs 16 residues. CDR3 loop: CASRGTGYYPNTEAFF. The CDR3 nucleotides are TGTGCCAGCAGGGGAACAGGTTACTACCCGAACACTGAAGCTTTCTTT.

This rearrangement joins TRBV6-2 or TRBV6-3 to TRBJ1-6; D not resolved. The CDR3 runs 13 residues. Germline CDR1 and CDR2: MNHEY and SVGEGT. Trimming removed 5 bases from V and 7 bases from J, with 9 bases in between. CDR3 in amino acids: CASSIDWNSPLHF. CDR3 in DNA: TGTGCCAGCAGTATAGACTGGAATTCACCCCTCCACTTT.

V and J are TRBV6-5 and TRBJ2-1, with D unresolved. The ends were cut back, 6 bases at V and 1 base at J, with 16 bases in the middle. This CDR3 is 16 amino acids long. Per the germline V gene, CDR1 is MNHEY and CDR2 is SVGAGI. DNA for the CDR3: TGTGCCAGCAGCTCAGGTCGCTCTTGGTCCTACAATGAGCAGTTCTTC. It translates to CASSSGRSWSYNEQFF.

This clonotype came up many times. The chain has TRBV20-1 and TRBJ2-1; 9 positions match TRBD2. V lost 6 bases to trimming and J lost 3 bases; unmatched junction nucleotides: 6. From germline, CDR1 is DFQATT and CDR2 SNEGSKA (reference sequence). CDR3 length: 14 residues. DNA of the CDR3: TGCAGTGCCTTACCAGCGGGGGGCTACAATGAGCAGTTCTTC. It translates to CSALPAGGYNEQFF.

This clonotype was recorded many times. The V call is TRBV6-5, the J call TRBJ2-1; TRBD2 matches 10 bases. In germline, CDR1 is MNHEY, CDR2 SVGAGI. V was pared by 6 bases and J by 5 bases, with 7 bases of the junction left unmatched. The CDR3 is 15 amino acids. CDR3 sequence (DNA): TGTGCCAGCAGGGTTAGCGGGGGGATCGACAATGAGCAGTTCTTC. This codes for CASRVSGGIDNEQFF.